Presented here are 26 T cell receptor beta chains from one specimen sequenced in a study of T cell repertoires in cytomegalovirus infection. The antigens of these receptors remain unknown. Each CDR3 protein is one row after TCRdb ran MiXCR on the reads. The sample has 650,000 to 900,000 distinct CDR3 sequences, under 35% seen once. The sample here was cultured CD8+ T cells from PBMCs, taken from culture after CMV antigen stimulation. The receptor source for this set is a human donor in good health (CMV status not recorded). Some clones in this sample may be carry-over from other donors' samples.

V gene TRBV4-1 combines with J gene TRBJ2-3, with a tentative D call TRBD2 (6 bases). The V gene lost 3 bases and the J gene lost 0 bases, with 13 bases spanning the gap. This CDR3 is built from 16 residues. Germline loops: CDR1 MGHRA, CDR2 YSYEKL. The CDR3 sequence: CASSQRDRTSTDTQYF. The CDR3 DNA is TGCGCCAGCAGCCAGCGGGACCGCACTAGCACAGATACGCAGTATTTT.

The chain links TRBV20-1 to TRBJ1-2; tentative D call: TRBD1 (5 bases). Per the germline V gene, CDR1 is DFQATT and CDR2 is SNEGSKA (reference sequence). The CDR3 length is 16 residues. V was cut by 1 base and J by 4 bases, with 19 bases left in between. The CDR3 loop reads CSARAPPDKWIYGYTF. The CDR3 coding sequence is TGCAGTGCTAGAGCCCCCCCGGACAAATGGATCTATGGCTACACCTTC.

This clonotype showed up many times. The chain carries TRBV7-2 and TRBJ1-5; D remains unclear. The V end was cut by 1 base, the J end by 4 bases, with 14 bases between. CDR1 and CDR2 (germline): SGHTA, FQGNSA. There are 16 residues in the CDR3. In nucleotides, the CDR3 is TGTGCCAGCAGCTTAGAGAGGGAAGGATGGAATCAGCCCCAGCATTTT. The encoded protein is CASSLEREGWNQPQHF.

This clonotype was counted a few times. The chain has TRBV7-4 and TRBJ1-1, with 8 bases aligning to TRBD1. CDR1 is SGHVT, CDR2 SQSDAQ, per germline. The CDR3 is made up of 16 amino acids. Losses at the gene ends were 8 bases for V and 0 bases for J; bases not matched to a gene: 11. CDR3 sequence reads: CASEGDRLGMNTEAFF. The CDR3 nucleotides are TGTGCCAGCGAAGGGGACAGGCTAGGTATGAACACTGAAGCTTTCTTT.

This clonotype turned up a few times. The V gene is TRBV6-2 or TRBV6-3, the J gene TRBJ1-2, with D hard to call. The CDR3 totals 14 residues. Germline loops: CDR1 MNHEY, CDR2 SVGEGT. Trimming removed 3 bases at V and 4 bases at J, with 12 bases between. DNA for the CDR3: TGTGCCAGCAGTTATGTGTACGTGATCTATGGCTACACCTTC. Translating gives CASSYVYVIYGYTF.

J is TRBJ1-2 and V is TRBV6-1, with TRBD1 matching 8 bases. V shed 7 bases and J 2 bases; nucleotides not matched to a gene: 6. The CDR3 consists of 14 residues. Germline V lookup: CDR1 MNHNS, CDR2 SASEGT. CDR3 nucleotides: TGTGCCAGCACCTCGACAGGGGAAAACTATGGCTACACCTTC. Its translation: CASTSTGENYGYTF.

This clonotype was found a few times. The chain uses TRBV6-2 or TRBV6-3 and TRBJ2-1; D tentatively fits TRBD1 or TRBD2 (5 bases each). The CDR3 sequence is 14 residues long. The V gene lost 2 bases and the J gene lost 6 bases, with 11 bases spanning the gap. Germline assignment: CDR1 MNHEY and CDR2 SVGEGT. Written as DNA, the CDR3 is TGTGCCAGCAGTTACGGTGTGGGGACCAATGAGCAGTTCTTC. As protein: CASSYGVGTNEQFF.

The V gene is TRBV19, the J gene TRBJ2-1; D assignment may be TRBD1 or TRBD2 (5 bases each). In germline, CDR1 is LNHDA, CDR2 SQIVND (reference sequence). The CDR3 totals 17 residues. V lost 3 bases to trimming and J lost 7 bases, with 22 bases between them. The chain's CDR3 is CASSISTALSGKNEQFF. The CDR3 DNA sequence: TGTGCCAGTAGTATTTCGACAGCCCTCAGCGGTAAGAATGAGCAGTTCTTC.

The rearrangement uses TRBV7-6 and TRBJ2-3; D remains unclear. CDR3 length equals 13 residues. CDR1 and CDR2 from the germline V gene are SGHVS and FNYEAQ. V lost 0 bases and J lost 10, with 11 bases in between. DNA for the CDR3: TGTGCCAGCAGCTTAGCTAGCACGAGACCGCAGTATTTT. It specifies CASSLASTRPQYF.

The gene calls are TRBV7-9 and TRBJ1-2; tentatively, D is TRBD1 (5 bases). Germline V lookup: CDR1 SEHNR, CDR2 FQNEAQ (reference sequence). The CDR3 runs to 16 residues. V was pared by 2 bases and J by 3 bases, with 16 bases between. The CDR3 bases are TGTGCCAGCAGCTTATTTTTCGGGGGTCTTCACTATGGCTACACCTTC. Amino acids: CASSLFFGGLHYGYTF.

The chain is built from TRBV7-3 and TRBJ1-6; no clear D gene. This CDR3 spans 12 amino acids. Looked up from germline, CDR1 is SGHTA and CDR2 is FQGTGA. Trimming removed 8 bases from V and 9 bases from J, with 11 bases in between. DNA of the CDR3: TGTGCCAGCCGGTTGAGTGGTTCACCCCTCCACTTT. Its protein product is CASRLSGSPLHF.

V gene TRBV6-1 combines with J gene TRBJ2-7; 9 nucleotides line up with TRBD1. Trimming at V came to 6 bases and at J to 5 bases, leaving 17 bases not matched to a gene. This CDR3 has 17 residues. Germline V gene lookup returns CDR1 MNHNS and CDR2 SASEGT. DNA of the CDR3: TGTGCCAGCAGGGTTACCTTACAGGGGGCAACGACCCACGAGCAGTACGTC. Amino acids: CASRVTLQGATTHEQYV.

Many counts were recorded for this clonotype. CDR3 nucleotide sequence: TGCAGTGCTAGAGTGGGGAATAGCAATCAGCCCCAGCATTTT. It encodes CSARVGNSNQPQHF. J is TRBJ1-5 and V is TRBV20-1, with D uncertain. The length of the CDR3 is 14 residues. Germline values: CDR1 DFQATT, CDR2 SNEGSKA (reference sequence). V lost 1 base and J 0 bases, leaving 7 bases between the germline ends.

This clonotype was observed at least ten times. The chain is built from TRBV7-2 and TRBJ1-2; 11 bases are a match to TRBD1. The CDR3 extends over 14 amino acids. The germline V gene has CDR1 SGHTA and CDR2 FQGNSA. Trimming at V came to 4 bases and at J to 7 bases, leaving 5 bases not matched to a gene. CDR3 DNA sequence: TGTGCCAGCAGCTCCACCGGGACAGGGGGTGGCTACACCTTC. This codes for CASSSTGTGGGYTF.

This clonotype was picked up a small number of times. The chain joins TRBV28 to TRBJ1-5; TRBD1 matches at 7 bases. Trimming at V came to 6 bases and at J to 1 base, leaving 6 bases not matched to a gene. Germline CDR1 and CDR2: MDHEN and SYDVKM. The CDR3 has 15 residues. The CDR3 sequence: CASRDGTDSNQPQHF. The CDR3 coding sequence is TGTGCCAGCAGGGATGGGACAGACAGCAATCAGCCCCAGCATTTT.

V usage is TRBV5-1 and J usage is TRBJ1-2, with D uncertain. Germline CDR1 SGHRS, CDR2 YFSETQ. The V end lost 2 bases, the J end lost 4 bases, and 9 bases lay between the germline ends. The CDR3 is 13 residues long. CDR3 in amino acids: CASSFGEGYGYTF. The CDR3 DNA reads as TGCGCCAGCAGCTTCGGGGAGGGCTATGGCTACACCTTC. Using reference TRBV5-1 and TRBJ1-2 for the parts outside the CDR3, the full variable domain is KAGVTQTPRYLIKTRGQQVTLSCSPISGHRSVSWYQQTPGQGLQFLFEYFSETQRNKGNFPGRFSGRQFSNSRSEMNVSTLELGDSALYLCASSFGEGYGYTFGSGTRLTVV.

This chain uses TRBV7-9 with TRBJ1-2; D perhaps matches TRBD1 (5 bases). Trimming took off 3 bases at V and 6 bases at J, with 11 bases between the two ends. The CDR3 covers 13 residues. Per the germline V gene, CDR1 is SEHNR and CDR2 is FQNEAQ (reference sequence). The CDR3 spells CASSLARANGYTF. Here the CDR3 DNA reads TGTGCCAGCAGCTTGGCCAGGGCAAATGGCTACACCTTC.

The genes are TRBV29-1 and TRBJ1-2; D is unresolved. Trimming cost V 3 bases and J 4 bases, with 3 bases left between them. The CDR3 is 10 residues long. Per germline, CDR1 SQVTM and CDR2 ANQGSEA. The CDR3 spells CSVEGYGYTF. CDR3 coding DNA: TGCAGCGTTGAGGGCTATGGCTACACCTTC.

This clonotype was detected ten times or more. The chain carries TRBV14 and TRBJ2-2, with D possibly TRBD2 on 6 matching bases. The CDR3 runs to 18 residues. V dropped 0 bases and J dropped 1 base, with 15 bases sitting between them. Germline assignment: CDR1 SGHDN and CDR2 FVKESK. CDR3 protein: CASSQEPGLVGNTGELFF. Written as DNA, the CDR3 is TGTGCCAGCAGCCAAGAGCCGGGACTCGTCGGGAACACCGGGGAGCTGTTTTTT.

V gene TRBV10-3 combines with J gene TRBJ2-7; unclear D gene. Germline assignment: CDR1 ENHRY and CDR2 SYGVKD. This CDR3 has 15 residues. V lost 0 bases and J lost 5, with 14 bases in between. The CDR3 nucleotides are TGTGCCATCAGTGAGTCGAAACAGACATTCCACGAGCAGTACTTC. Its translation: CAISESKQTFHEQYF.

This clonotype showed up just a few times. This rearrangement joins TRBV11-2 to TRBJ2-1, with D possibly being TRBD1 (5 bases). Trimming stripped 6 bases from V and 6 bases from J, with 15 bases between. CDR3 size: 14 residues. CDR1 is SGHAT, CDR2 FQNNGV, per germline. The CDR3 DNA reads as TGTGCCAGCAGTCTCAGGGTGGCAGGCAATGAGCAGTTCTTC. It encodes CASSLRVAGNEQFF.

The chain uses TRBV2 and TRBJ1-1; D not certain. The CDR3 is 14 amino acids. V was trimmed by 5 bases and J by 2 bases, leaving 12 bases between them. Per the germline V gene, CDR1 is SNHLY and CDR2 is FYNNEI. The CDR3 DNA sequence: TGTGCCAGCAGTATACTTGTGATTAACACTGAAGCTTTCTTT. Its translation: CASSILVINTEAFF.

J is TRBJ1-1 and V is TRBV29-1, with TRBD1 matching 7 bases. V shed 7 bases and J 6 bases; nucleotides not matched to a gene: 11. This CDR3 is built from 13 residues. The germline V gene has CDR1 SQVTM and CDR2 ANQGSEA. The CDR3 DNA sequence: TGCAGCGCCCGACAGGGCTTAGGGGCTGAAGCTTTCTTT. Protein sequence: CSARQGLGAEAFF.

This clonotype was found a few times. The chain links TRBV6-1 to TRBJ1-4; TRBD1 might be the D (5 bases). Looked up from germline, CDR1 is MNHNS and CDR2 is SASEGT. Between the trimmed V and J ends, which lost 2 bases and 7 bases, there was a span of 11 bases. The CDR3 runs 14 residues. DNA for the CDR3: TGTGCCAGCAGTGAAATTGGGGCCGGTGAAAAACTGTTTTTT. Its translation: CASSEIGAGEKLFF.

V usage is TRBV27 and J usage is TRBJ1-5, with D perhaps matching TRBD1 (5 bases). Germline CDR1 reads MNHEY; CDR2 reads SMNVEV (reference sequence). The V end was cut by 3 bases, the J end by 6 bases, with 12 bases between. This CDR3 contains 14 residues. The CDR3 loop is CASSFGLGGQPQHF. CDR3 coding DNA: TGTGCCAGCAGTTTCGGGCTCGGGGGTCAGCCCCAGCATTTT.

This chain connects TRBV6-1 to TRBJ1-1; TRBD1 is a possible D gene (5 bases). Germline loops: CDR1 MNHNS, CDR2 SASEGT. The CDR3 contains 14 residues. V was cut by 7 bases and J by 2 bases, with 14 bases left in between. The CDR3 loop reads CASMLAGPNTEAFF. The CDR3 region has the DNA TGTGCCAGCATGCTGGCAGGGCCAAACACTGAAGCTTTCTTT.